Listed below are T cell receptor beta chains from one sample, sequenced in a study of T-cell reconstitution after alpha-beta-depleted transplantation in children. Using its own MiXCR run on the PCR reads, TCRdb lists one record per CDR3 protein. The sample has almost 250,000 distinct CDR3 sequences; 25% are singletons. The source was PBMCs, collected before TCRalphabeta/CD19-depleted stem cell transplant. These receptor sequences come from a girl aged 2-10 years with Fanconi anemia, due to receive a stem cell transplant. The CDR3 runs from the conserved cysteine through the conserved F or W. D genes are given only for firm matches. Clone sizes are given selectively: once, few, many, or a class where the clone is expanded.

TRBJ2-7 | 14 | - | TRBV7-2 | - | TGTGCCAGCAGCTTAGCAGAGTGGGGCTACGAGCAGTACTTC | CASSLAEWGYEQYF
TRBJ2-4 | 17 | few | TRBV12-3/TRBV12-4 | TRBD1 | TGTGCCAGCAGCCCCGGACAGGGGGCTATAGCCAAAAACATTCAGTACTTC | CASSPGQGAIAKNIQYF
TRBJ1-2 | 14 | - | TRBV6-5 | TRBD1 | TGTGCCAGCAGTTACCAGGGGGCTGGCTATGGCTACACCTTC | CASSYQGAGYGYTF
TRBJ2-3 | 13 | many | TRBV29-1 | - | TGCAGCGTTTTCAAGGGCACAGGGGATACGCAGTATTTT | CSVFKGTGDTQYF
TRBJ2-7 | 14 | many | TRBV12-3/TRBV12-4 | TRBD1 | TGTGCCAGCAGTTTAGACAGGGGGCTCCACGAGCAGTACTTC | CASSLDRGLHEQYF
TRBJ2-5 | 15 | - | TRBV7-3 | - | TGTGCCAGCAGCCTAGGACTAACCTATGCAGAGACCCAGTACTTC | CASSLGLTYAETQYF
TRBJ2-1 | 14 | - | TRBV5-4 | TRBD1 | TGTGCCAGCAGCGATGGACAGGGGAGGGTTGAGCAGTTCTTC | CASSDGQGRVEQFF
TRBJ2-5 | 15 | few | TRBV9 | - | TGTGCCAGCAGCCCTACAAGGGGCGTAGAAGAGACCCAGTACTTC | CASSPTRGVEETQYF
TRBJ2-3 | 19 | few | TRBV24-1 | TRBD2 | TGTGCCACCAGTGATCCTAAAACTACTTGGCGGGGGGTGCCAGATACGCAGTATTTT | CATSDPKTTWRGVPDTQYF
TRBJ2-3 | 15 | - | TRBV20-1 | - | TGCAGTGCTAGGTATACGGGAGATCCCACAGATACGCAGTATTTT | CSARYTGDPTDTQYF
TRBJ2-7 | 15 | - | TRBV11-2 | TRBD2 | TGTGCCAGCAGAAGACTAGCGGGAGCCTCCTACGAGCAGTACTTC | CASRRLAGASYEQYF
TRBJ2-2 | 13 | - | TRBV10-2 | - | TGCGCCAGCCTCCAGGAGGGCACCGGGGAGCTGTTTTTT | CASLQEGTGELFF
TRBJ2-7 | 14 | - | TRBV20-1 | - | TGCAGTGCCACGAACTTGGTGCTGAGTTACGAGCAGTACTTC | CSATNLVLSYEQYF
TRBJ2-5 | 17 | many | TRBV9 | TRBD2 | TGTGCCAGCAGCGTAGAGAATAGCGGGAGGTTCCAAGAGACCCAGTACTTC | CASSVENSGRFQETQYF
TRBJ2-1 | 16 | - | TRBV5-1 | TRBD2 | TGCGCCAGCAGCTTGTTAGCTGCGGGGGGGTACAATGAGCAGTTCTTC | CASSLLAAGGYNEQFF
TRBJ2-2 | 15 | many | TRBV28 | TRBD1 | TGTGCCAGCAGTTGGGGGACAGGGAACACCGGGGAGCTGTTTTTT | CASSWGTGNTGELFF
TRBJ2-5 | 15 | many | TRBV12-3/TRBV12-4 | TRBD1 | TGTGCCAGCAGTAGTCTCGGGACAGTTCAAGAGACCCAGTACTTC | CASSSLGTVQETQYF
TRBJ2-5 | 16 | few | TRBV9 | TRBD2 | TGTGCCAGCAGCGTATTGCCACTAGCGGGGCAAGAGACCCAGTACTTC | CASSVLPLAGQETQYF